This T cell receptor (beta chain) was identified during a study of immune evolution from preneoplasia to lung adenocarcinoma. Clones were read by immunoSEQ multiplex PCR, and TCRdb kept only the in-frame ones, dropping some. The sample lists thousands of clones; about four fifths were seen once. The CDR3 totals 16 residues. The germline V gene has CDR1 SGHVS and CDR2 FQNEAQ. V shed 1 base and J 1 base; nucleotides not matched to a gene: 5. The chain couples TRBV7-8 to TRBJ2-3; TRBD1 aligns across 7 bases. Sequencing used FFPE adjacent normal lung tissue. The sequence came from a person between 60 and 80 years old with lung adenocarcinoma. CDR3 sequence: CASSLERTGGTDTQYF. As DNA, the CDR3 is TGTGCCAGCAGCTTAGAGAGAACAGGGGGCACAGATACGCAGTATTTT.